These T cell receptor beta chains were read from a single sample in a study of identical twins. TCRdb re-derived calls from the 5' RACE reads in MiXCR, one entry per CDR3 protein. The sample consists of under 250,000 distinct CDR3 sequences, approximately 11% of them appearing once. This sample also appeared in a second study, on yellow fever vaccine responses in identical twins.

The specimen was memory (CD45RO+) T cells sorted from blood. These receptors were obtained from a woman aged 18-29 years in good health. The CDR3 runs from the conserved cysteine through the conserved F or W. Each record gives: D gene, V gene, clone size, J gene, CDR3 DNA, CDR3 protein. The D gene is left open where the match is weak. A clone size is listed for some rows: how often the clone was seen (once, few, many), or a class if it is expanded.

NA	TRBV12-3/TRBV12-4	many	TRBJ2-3	TGTGCCAGCAGACCTAGCACAGATACGCAGTATTTT	CASRPSTDTQYF
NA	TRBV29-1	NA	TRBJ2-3	TGCAGCGTTGTCCACAGGGTCGGCACAGATACGCAGTATTTT	CSVVHRVGTDTQYF
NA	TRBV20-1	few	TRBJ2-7	TGCAGTGCTAGAGATTCTAAGGCCAGATCAGTAGAACAAGTTTGGGACTACGAGCAGTACTTC	CSARDSKARSVEQVWDYEQYF
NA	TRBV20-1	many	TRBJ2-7	TGCAGTGCTAGAGTAAACAGGGTTCCGGGGGAGCAGTACTTC	CSARVNRVPGEQYF
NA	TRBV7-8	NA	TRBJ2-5	TGTGCCAGCAGCTTTGACGGGACCACCCAAGAGACCCAGTACTTC	CASSFDGTTQETQYF
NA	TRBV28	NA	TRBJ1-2	TGTGCCAGCAGTTCTACAGGGAGAACCTATAACTATGGCTACACCTTC	CASSSTGRTYNYGYTF
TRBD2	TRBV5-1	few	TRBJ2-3	TGCGCCAGCAGCTTGGGCCGGGGAGGGGACACAGATACGCAGTATTTT	CASSLGRGGDTDTQYF
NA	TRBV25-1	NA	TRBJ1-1	TGTGCCAGCAGTGAATCGTTTTGGGGTTCTGAAGCTTTCTTT	CASSESFWGSEAFF
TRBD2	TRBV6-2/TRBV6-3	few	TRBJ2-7	TGTGCCAGCACCTCCCCCGGACCGGGAGGGTACGAGCAGTACTTC	CASTSPGPGGYEQYF
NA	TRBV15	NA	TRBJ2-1	TGTGCCACCAGCAGAGACCCTGGACAGAACAATGAGCAGTTCTTC	CATSRDPGQNNEQFF
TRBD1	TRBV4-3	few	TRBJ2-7	TGCGCCAGCAGCCAAGATCGGGACAGGGTGAACGAGCAGTACTTC	CASSQDRDRVNEQYF
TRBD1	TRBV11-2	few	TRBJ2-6	TGTGCCAGCAGCCCCAGACAGGGGATGGGAGCTGGGGCCAACGTCCTGACTTTC	CASSPRQGMGAGANVLTF
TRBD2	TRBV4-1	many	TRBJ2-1	TGCGCCAGCAGCCAAGTTGATATGGGACTAGCGGGTAACAATGAGCAGTTCTTC	CASSQVDMGLAGNNEQFF
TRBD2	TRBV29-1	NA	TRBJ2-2	TGCAGCGTTGGAATAACTAGCGGAAACACCGGGGAGCTGTTTTTT	CSVGITSGNTGELFF
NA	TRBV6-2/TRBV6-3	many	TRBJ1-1	TGTGCCAGCAGGCCCTTCTGGCTGAACACTGAAGCTTTCTTT	CASRPFWLNTEAFF
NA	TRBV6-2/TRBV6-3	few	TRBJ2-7	TGTGCCAGCAGCTTGAGCGGGTTCTCCTACGAGCAGTACTTC	CASSLSGFSYEQYF
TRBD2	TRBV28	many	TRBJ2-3	TGTGCCAGCAGTCTTCGACTAGCGGGAGGCGATCTCCCCACAGATACGCAGTATTTT	CASSLRLAGGDLPTDTQYF
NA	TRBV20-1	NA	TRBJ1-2	TGCAGTGCTAGCATTAAGTGGGCAGGGCGCGGCTACACCTTC	CSASIKWAGRGYTF
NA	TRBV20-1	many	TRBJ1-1	TGCAGTGCCGACCCCGACTCATCTGAAGCTTTCTTT	CSADPDSSEAFF
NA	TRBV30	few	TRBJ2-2	TGTGCCTGGAGTGTACTTCAGGGAACCGGGGAGCTGTTTTTT	CAWSVLQGTGELFF
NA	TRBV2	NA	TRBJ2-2	TGTGCCAGCAGCCCACTTGGGGGGTTGAACACCGGGGAGCTGTTTTTT	CASSPLGGLNTGELFF
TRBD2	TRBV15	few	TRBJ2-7	TGTGCCACCAGCAGAGATGGCCTAGCGGGGTCCTCTGGCGAGCAGTACTTC	CATSRDGLAGSSGEQYF
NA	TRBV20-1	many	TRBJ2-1	TGCAGTGCTAGAGATGTTCTGGGGAGATACAATGAGCAGTTCTTC	CSARDVLGRYNEQFF
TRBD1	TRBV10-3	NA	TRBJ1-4	TGTGCCATCAGTCCCGGGACAGGGTTTCCAACTAATGAAAAACTGTTTTTT	CAISPGTGFPTNEKLFF
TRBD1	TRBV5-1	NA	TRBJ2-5	TGCGCCAGCAGCTCGACAGGGGGCATAGAGACCCAGTACTTC	CASSSTGGIETQYF